What follows is one TCR beta chain and its context. The protocol was immunoSEQ multiplex PCR, while the TCRdb copy is restricted to in-frame clones and leaves out a portion. The data hold about 83,000 clones, with 70% to 90% observed a single time. This sample was included in a study of radiation and T cells in renal cell carcinoma. This sample's time point: blood 4 weeks post-SBRT, at nephrectomy. Stated treatment: 15 Gy SBRT to primary tumor, nephrectomy 4 weeks later. CDR1 is SGDLS and CDR2 is YYNGEE in the germline V gene. The CDR3 extends over 14 amino acids. Trimming at V came to 3 bases and at J to 6 bases, leaving 6 bases not matched to a gene.

This sequence originates from a woman aged 55 to 70 with renal cell carcinoma. The starting material was blood, obtained from a patient whose treatment included radiotherapy and nephrectomy. The rearrangement links TRBV9 to TRBJ1-2; 9 bases match TRBD1. The chain's CDR3 is CASSAQQGADGYTF. CDR3 bases: TGTGCCAGCAGCGCCCAACAGGGGGCAGATGGCTACACCTTC.